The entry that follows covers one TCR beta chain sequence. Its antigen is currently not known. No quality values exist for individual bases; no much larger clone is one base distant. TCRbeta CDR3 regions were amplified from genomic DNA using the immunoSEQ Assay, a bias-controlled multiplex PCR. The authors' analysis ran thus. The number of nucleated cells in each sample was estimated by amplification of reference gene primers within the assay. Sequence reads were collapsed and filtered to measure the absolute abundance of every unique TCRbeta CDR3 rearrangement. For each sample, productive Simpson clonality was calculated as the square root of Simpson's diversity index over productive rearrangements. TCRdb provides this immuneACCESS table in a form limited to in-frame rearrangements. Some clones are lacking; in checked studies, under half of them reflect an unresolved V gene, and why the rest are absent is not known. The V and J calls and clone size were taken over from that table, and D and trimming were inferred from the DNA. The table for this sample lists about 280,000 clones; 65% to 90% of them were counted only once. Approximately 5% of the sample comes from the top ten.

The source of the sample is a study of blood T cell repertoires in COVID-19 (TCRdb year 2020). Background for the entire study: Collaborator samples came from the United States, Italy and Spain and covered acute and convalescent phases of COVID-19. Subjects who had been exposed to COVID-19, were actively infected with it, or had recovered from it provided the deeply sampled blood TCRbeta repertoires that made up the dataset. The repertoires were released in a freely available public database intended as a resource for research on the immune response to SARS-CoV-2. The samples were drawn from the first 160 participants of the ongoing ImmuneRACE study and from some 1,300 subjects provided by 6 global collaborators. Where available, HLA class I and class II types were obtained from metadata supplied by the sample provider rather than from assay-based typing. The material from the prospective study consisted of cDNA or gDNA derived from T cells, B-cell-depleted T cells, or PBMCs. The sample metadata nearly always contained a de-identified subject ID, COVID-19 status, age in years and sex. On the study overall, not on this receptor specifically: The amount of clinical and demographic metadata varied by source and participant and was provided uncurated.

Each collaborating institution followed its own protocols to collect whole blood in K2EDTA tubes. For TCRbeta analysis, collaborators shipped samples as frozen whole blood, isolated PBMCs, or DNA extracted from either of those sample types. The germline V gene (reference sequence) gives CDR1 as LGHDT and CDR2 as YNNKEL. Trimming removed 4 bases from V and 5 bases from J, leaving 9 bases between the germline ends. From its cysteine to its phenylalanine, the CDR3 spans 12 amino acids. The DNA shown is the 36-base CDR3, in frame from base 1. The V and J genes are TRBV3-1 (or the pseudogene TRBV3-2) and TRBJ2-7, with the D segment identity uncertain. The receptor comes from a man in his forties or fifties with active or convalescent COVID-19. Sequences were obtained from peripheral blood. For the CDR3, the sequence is CASSLSLNEQYF. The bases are TGTGCCAGCAGCCTAAGCCTGAACGAGCAGTACTTC.